This T cell receptor (beta chain) appears in the sequencing data of a study of shared clonotypes between healthy human individuals. Repertoires were generated with immunoSEQ multiplex PCR, while TCRdb's copy carries only in-frame clones and drops some. The table includes over a million clones, roughly 96% detected once. Trimming shortened V by 0 bases and J by 4 bases, and 17 bases separated the two germline ends. The CDR3 is 16 residues long. The chain recombines TRBV5-3 with TRBJ2-7, with a tentative D call TRBD2 (5 bases). TRBV5-3 is sorted into the ORF group, with uncertain function. The sample taken for sequencing was naive CD4+ T cells sorted from blood. The subset was: CD45RA+ positively selected. The clonotype comes from a man aged 25 to 45 in good health. This CDR3 reads CARSLARRLPGYEQYF. The CDR3 DNA follows: TGTGCCAGAAGCTTGGCCCGCCGACTACCCGGGTACGAGCAGTACTTC.